Presented here are 8 T cell receptor beta chains from one specimen sequenced in a study of T cell responses to AZD1222 COVID-19 vaccine. Here immunoSEQ multiplex PCR was the method, and the copy in TCRdb shows in-frame clones only, minus some. The repertoire consists of 150,000 to 200,000 clones, with just under 90% occurring once and the leading ten covering roughly 6.5%. The source was peripheral blood, collected on day 0 of AZD1222 vaccination. The receptor source for this set is an adult in good health.

This chain connects TRBV27 to TRBJ1-4; a possible D gene is TRBD1 (6 bases). The length of the CDR3 is 15 residues. Germline lookup yields CDR1 MNHEY and CDR2 SMNVEV (reference sequence). V dropped 7 bases and J dropped 5 bases, with 17 bases sitting between them. The CDR3 DNA follows: TGTGCCAGCAAATTGTCGGGGGGCGGGAATGAAAAACTGTTTTTT. This sequence encodes CASKLSGGGNEKLFF.

The chain employs TRBV10-1 and TRBJ2-3, with TRBD1 matching 8 bases. Germline assignment: CDR1 WNHNN and CDR2 SYGVQD (reference sequence). Germline trimming cut 2 bases from V and 1 base from J; bases unmatched to any gene: 5. This CDR3 is built from 16 residues. Here the CDR3 reads CASSEPGTGGTDTQYF. The DNA of the CDR3 is TGCGCCAGCAGTGAGCCCGGGACAGGAGGCACAGATACGCAGTATTTT.

The gene calls are TRBV7-2 and TRBJ1-2, with D possibly matching TRBD1 (6 bases). The CDR3 consists of 17 residues. Trimming stripped 7 bases from V and 1 base from J, with 22 bases between. Germline CDR1 and CDR2: SGHTA and FQGNSA. DNA for the CDR3: TGTGCCAGCATCACAAGTTGGGACAACGTAAATAACTATGGCTACACCTTC. Translation: CASITSWDNVNNYGYTF.

V usage is TRBV5-4 and J usage is TRBJ2-7; D not resolved. The CDR3 has 13 amino acids. Trimming removed 0 bases at V and 3 bases at J, with 7 bases between. The V gene's germline CDR1 is SGHNT and CDR2 YYREEE (reference sequence). The DNA of the CDR3 is TGTGCCAGCAGCTTGGAGACGGGCTACGAGCAGTACTTC. This sequence encodes CASSLETGYEQYF. Supplemented by reference TRBV5-4 and TRBJ2-7, the full variable domain reads ETGVTQSPTHLIKTRGQQVTLRCSSQSGHNTVSWYQQALGQGPQFIFQYYREEENGRGNFPPRFSGLQFPNYSSELNVNALELDDSALYLCASSLETGYEQYFGPGTRLTVT.

The chain carries TRBV21-1 and TRBJ2-7; the DNA was not compared with TRBD2, the D call given in the table. TRBV21-1 is a pseudogene. The CDR3 has 16 residues. The CDR3 loop is CASSKIWAGKLYEQYF. CDR3 sequence (DNA): TGTGCCAGCAGCAAAATTTGGGCGGGGAAACTCTACGAGCAGTACTTC.

This clone was seen only once. This chain links TRBV15 with TRBJ1-3, with unresolved D. In germline, CDR1 is LNHNV, CDR2 YYDKDF (reference sequence). This CDR3 is 15 amino acids long. The V gene lost 0 bases and the J gene lost 6 bases, with 12 bases spanning the gap. In DNA form, the CDR3 reads TGTGCCACCAGCAGAGATAAAAGCCCTGCAAACACCATATATTTT. Encoded protein: CATSRDKSPANTIYF.

The rearrangement uses TRBV2 and TRBJ1-3; TRBD1 aligns across 9 bases. With V trimmed by 4 bases and J by 4 bases, 5 bases remained unmatched. Germline CDR1 reads SNHLY; CDR2 reads FYNNEI. The CDR3 is made up of 15 amino acids. The CDR3 nucleotides read TGTGCCAGCAGTGTAATCGGGACAGGGGGAAACACCATATATTTT. Translated: CASSVIGTGGNTIYF.

In DNA, the CDR3 is TGTGCCAGCAGCAAAGTAGAGAATGTCCCAGCGGGGTCACAAGAGACCCAGTACTTC. Translating it yields CASSKVENVPAGSQETQYF. V is TRBV21-1 and J is TRBJ2-5; the D call TRBD2 from the table was never checked on the DNA. TRBV21-1 is assigned pseudogene status. The CDR3 contains 19 residues.